Following are 31 T cell receptor beta chains from one sample sequenced in a study of early T cells in non-severe SARS-CoV-2 infection. TCRdb redid the calling of the 5' RACE reads with MiXCR, one entry per CDR3 protein. Of more than 60,000 distinct CDR3 sequences detected, less than 5% appear once; the ten largest clones hold around 4.9%. The sample taken for sequencing was whole blood. The receptors stem from an adult who was a healthcare worker with PCR-confirmed SARS-CoV-2 infection or an uninfected control (not recorded which).

This clonotype occurred a few times. The gene calls are TRBV5-6 and TRBJ1-5, with TRBD1 as a possible D gene (6 bases). The CDR3 runs 14 residues. V lost 1 base, J lost 6 bases, and 11 bases lay in between. Germline V CDR1 and CDR2: SGHDT, YYEEEE. The CDR3 reads CASSLTGGGQPQHF. In DNA form, the CDR3 reads TGTGCCAGCAGCTTGACGGGAGGGGGTCAGCCCCAGCATTTT.

This clonotype was recorded many times. The J gene is TRBJ1-2, the V gene TRBV19; tentative D call: TRBD1 (6 bases). Germline V gene sequence: CDR1 LNHDA, CDR2 SQIVND (reference sequence). The CDR3 spans 15 residues. V was shortened by 3 bases and J by 4 bases, with 15 bases between the two germline ends. The CDR3 is CASSIAHQGSYGYTF. Here the CDR3 DNA reads TGTGCCAGTAGTATCGCCCACCAGGGGTCCTATGGCTACACCTTC. Looking up the rest from reference TRBV19 and TRBJ1-2 gives the full variable domain: DGGITQSPKYLFRKEGQNVTLSCEQNLNHDAMYWYRQDPGQGLRLIYYSQIVNDFQKGDIAEGYSVSREKKESFPLTVTSAQKNPTAFYLCASSIAHQGSYGYTFGSGTRLTVV.

Ten or more counts support this clonotype. V and J are TRBV7-2 and TRBJ2-5; D is unclear. Trimming pared 5 bases from V and 1 base from J, leaving 14 bases between. Germline V lookup: CDR1 SGHTA, CDR2 FQGNSA. The CDR3 loop spans 15 amino acids. CDR3 sequence reads: CASSSSLRIQETQYF. As DNA, the CDR3 is TGTGCCAGCAGCAGCTCTCTCCGCATCCAAGAGACCCAGTACTTC.

In its sample, this clonotype was seen many times. V usage is TRBV25-1 and J usage is TRBJ2-7; 9 nucleotides match TRBD1. CDR3 length: 16 amino acids. In germline, CDR1 is MGHDK, CDR2 SYGVNS. Trimming cost V 3 bases and J 3 bases; bases outside gene matches: 9. CDR3 nucleotides: TGTGCCAGCAGTGACCTACCCCGGACAGGGGACTACGAGCAGTACTTC. Translating gives CASSDLPRTGDYEQYF.

This clonotype was seen repeatedly, ten times or more. V gene TRBV6-1 combines with J gene TRBJ2-5; 15 nucleotides agree with TRBD2. Germline values: CDR1 MNHNS, CDR2 SASEGT. This CDR3 has 19 amino acids. Unmatched junction bases numbered 17, after V lost 8 bases and J lost 4 bases. The CDR3 nucleotides read TGTGCCAGCCGCCCTCCCGGACTAGCGGGGGGGCGGTTGGGAGAGACCCAGTACTTC. This gives the protein CASRPPGLAGGRLGETQYF.

This clonotype was observed a few times. This chain joins TRBV24-1 and TRBJ2-3; TRBD1 matches 8 bases. The CDR3 runs 16 residues. V shed 5 bases, J shed 0 bases, and the junction held 6 bases outside the gene matches. Germline CDR1 KGHDR, CDR2 SFDVKD. This CDR3 reads CATSVTGQGSTDTQYF. CDR3 coding DNA: TGTGCCACCAGTGTGACAGGACAGGGCAGCACAGATACGCAGTATTTT.

This clonotype turned up a few times. The chain has TRBV29-1 and TRBJ2-2; 8 positions match TRBD1. The trim removed 0 bases at V and 5 bases at J, leaving 5 bases unmatched. The CDR3 spans 15 residues. The germline V gene has CDR1 SQVTM and CDR2 ANQGSEA. The CDR3 spells CSVEERQGFTGELFF. The CDR3 nucleotides are TGCAGCGTTGAAGAGAGACAGGGGTTTACCGGGGAGCTGTTTTTT.

This clonotype was seen a few times. The V and J genes are TRBV27 and TRBJ2-7; D is ambiguous. V shed 4 bases and J shed 7 bases, with 14 bases lying between them. The germline CDR1 and CDR2 sequences are MNHEY and SMNVEV (reference sequence). The CDR3 consists of 13 residues. CDR3 sequence (DNA): TGTGCCAGCAGTTCTCGGACCAGTGGGGAGCAGTACTTC. Amino acid sequence: CASSSRTSGEQYF.

This clonotype appeared many times. The V gene is TRBV19, the J gene TRBJ1-5; D is undetermined. Germline CDR1 and CDR2: LNHDA and SQIVND (reference sequence). The CDR3 is 15 residues long. The V gene lost 3 bases and the J gene lost 3 bases, with 12 bases spanning the gap. This chain's CDR3 is CASSMNYGANQPQHF. The DNA for the CDR3 is TGTGCCAGTAGTATGAACTACGGTGCCAATCAGCCCCAGCATTTT.

Many counts were recorded for this clonotype. The rearrangement uses TRBV7-9 and TRBJ1-3, with D possibly being TRBD1 (6 bases). The CDR3 covers 15 residues. Germline CDR1 and CDR2: SEHNR and FQNEAQ (reference sequence). V gave up 5 bases and J gave up 0 bases, with 11 bases separating them. CDR3 nucleotides: TGTGCCAGCAGCCCTACAGGGCCCTCTGGAAACACCATATATTTT. This codes for CASSPTGPSGNTIYF.

In this sample, this clonotype turned up many times. This chain connects TRBV3-1 to TRBJ2-5, with D uncertain. CDR3 size: 11 residues. The ends were cut back, 6 bases at V and 1 base at J, with 3 bases in the middle. Germline CDR1 and CDR2: LGHDT and YNNKEL (reference sequence). The CDR3 DNA reads TGTGCCAGCAGGACCCAAGAGACCCAGTACTTC. It specifies CASRTQETQYF.

The table lists this clonotype with many counts. The chain combines TRBV12-3 or TRBV12-4 with TRBJ2-3; D is possibly TRBD1 (6 bases). The CDR3 covers 13 residues. The V and J ends lost 5 bases and 4 bases respectively, with 10 bases between them. CDR3 nucleotide sequence: TGTGCCAGCAGTCTCAGGGGCGCAGATACGCAGTATTTT. Its translation: CASSLRGADTQYF.

The CDR3, as DNA: TGTGCCAGCAGACCCGGGAGGACTAGCGGGACCAGCTCCTACAATGAGCAGTTCTTC. Translation: CASRPGRTSGTSSYNEQFF. The rearrangement links TRBV6-2 or TRBV6-3 to TRBJ2-1; 12 nucleotides match TRBD2. With 6 bases clipped from V and 0 bases from J, the junction kept 12 bases outside the gene matches. Per the germline V gene, CDR1 is MNHEY and CDR2 is SVGEGT. The CDR3 is 19 amino acids.

The V gene is TRBV5-1, the J gene TRBJ2-1; 9 bases match TRBD1. The CDR3 is 14 amino acids. Germline CDR1 SGHRS, CDR2 YFSETQ. Trimming removed 2 bases from V and 8 bases from J; junction bases left unmatched: 5. CDR3 nucleotide sequence: TGCGCCAGCAGCTTAATGGACAGGGGTGATGAGCAGTTCTTC. Its translation is CASSLMDRGDEQFF.

This clonotype was counted only a few times. The V gene is TRBV20-1, the J gene TRBJ2-1; 11 bases fit TRBD2. Per the germline V gene, CDR1 is DFQATT and CDR2 is SNEGSKA (reference sequence). The CDR3 runs 14 residues. Trimming at V came to 6 bases and at J to 3 bases, leaving 4 bases not matched to a gene. CDR3 nucleotide sequence: TGCAGTGCCCGGGGACTAGCGGTCTACAATGAGCAGTTCTTC. This encodes CSARGLAVYNEQFF.

This clonotype was recorded at least ten times. The chain combines TRBV7-2 with TRBJ2-5, with D possibly TRBD2 on 6 matching bases. Germline loops: CDR1 SGHTA, CDR2 FQGNSA. V was clipped by 6 bases and J by 2 bases, with 16 bases between them. The CDR3 sequence is 15 residues long. CDR3 DNA sequence: TGTGCCAGCAGTCGAGGGGCGGGAATGCAAGAGACCCAGTACTTC. This codes for CASSRGAGMQETQYF. The full variable domain, its missing parts supplied by reference TRBV7-2 and TRBJ2-5, is GAGVSQSPSNKVTEKGKDVELRCDPISGHTALYWYRQSLGQGLEFLIYFQGNSAPDKSGLPSDRFSAERTGGSVSTLTIQRTQQEDSAVYLCASSRGAGMQETQYFGPGTRLLVL.

This clonotype appeared many times. The gene calls are TRBV4-1 and TRBJ2-3; 8 bases align to TRBD2. V shed 0 bases, J shed 5 bases, and the junction held 7 bases outside the gene matches. Germline lookup yields CDR1 MGHRA and CDR2 YSYEKL. The CDR3 length is 16 residues. The CDR3 sequence is CASSQDPAGAIDTQYF. CDR3 coding DNA: TGCGCCAGCAGCCAAGATCCAGCGGGAGCGATAGATACGCAGTATTTT.

There are many counts of this clonotype. The chain joins TRBV11-2 to TRBJ2-2; tentatively, D is TRBD2 (5 bases). Germline loops: CDR1 SGHAT, CDR2 FQNNGV. With 3 bases removed from V and 6 bases from J, the gap between germline ends came to 5 bases. This CDR3 has 12 residues. The CDR3 protein is CASSFSAGELFF. CDR3 nucleotide sequence: TGTGCCAGCAGCTTTAGCGCCGGGGAGCTGTTTTTT.

This clonotype was seen a handful of times. The chain employs TRBV30 and TRBJ1-5; 7 positions match TRBD1. Germline lookup yields CDR1 GTSNPN and CDR2 SVGIG (reference sequence). Unmatched junction bases numbered 1, after V lost 1 base and J lost 4 bases. This CDR3 region has 13 residues. The CDR3 nucleotides read TGTGCCTGGAGTGGGACAGGTAATCAGCCCCAGCATTTT. It codes for CAWSGTGNQPQHF.

The chain joins TRBV4-1 to TRBJ2-7; D remains ambiguous. Trimming shortened V by 0 bases and J by 0 bases, and 12 bases separated the two germline ends. Germline CDR1 reads MGHRA; CDR2 reads YSYEKL. This CDR3 region has 16 residues. The CDR3 is CASSQDLRASSYEQYF. The CDR3 nucleotides are TGCGCCAGCAGCCAAGACCTCCGGGCGAGCTCCTACGAGCAGTACTTC.

The CDR3 DNA sequence: TGTGCCAGCAGCCAAGATAGAACAAGTAAAGCTTTCTTT. Encoded protein: CASSQDRTSKAFF. The V and J genes are TRBV14 and TRBJ1-1, with D unresolved. V was clipped by 0 bases and J by 9 bases, with 11 bases between them. The germline CDR1 and CDR2 sequences are SGHDN and FVKESK. The CDR3 has 13 amino acids. Full variable domain (missing parts from reference TRBV14 and TRBJ1-1): EAGVTQFPSHSVIEKGQTVTLRCDPISGHDNLYWYRRVMGKEIKFLLHFVKESKQDESGMPNNRFLAERTGGTYSTLKVQPAELEDSGVYFCASSQDRTSKAFFGQGTRLTVV.

This clonotype was counted at least ten times. The rearrangement links TRBV19 to TRBJ2-7, with D perhaps matching TRBD1 (6 bases). With 5 bases removed from V and 5 bases from J, the gap between germline ends came to 16 bases. Germline V gives CDR1 LNHDA, CDR2 SQIVND (reference sequence). This CDR3 is 14 amino acids long. The CDR3 DNA follows: TGTGCCAGTAGTTCCAGACAGGAGCCCAACGAGCAGTACTTC. This encodes CASSSRQEPNEQYF.

This rearrangement joins TRBV6-5 to TRBJ2-5; possibly TRBD1 or TRBD2 for D (6 bases each). Trimming left V 10 bases short and J 5 bases short, with 20 bases between. Germline CDR1 is MNHEY and CDR2 is SVGAGI. The CDR3 sequence is 14 residues long. The CDR3 sequence: CANSRQEGQETQYF. CDR3 DNA sequence: TGTGCCAATTCTCGACAGGAGGGCCAGGAGACCCAGTACTTC.

This clonotype was seen ten or more times. The gene calls are TRBV7-9 and TRBJ2-2; no firm D call. Per the germline V gene, CDR1 is SEHNR and CDR2 is FQNEAQ (reference sequence). This CDR3 is built from 14 residues. V lost 5 bases to trimming and J lost 1 base, with 8 bases between them. CDR3 in amino acids: CASSPRQNTGELFF. In DNA form, the CDR3 reads TGTGCCAGCAGCCCGAGACAGAACACCGGGGAGCTGTTTTTT.

This clonotype was picked up many times. The chain couples TRBV20-1 to TRBJ1-1; D is possibly TRBD1 (5 bases). The CDR3 consists of 15 residues. Germline CDR1 and CDR2: DFQATT and SNEGSKA (reference sequence). Deletions cut 5 bases from V and 3 bases from J, with 19 bases between. CDR3 sequence reads: CSAGLAGSRDTEAFF. The DNA for the CDR3 is TGCAGTGCTGGGCTTGCAGGGTCGCGAGACACTGAAGCTTTCTTT.

This clonotype has a count of ten or more. This chain uses TRBV7-9 with TRBJ2-7; D perhaps matches TRBD1 (6 bases). The V gene lost 6 bases and the J gene lost 7 bases, with 19 bases spanning the gap. Per the germline V gene, CDR1 is SEHNR and CDR2 is FQNEAQ (reference sequence). The CDR3 loop spans 14 amino acids. CDR3 bases: TGTGCCAGCAGTACAGGGCCTTCCGGTCGGGAGCAGTACTTC. Residues: CASSTGPSGREQYF.

This clonotype was observed at least ten times. The chain combines TRBV7-6 with TRBJ2-7; 8 positions agree with TRBD1. The CDR3 loop spans 14 amino acids. Germline-derived CDR1 and CDR2 are SGHVS and FNYEAQ. V lost 4 bases to trimming and J lost 4 bases; unmatched junction nucleotides: 6. The CDR3 DNA sequence: TGTGCCAGCAGCTCTGGACAGGGTTTTTACGAGCAGTACTTC. Residues: CASSSGQGFYEQYF.

This clonotype was seen ten or more times. This chain uses TRBV6-1 with TRBJ2-2; tentative D call: TRBD2 (5 bases). V dropped 1 base and J dropped 6 bases, with 9 bases sitting between them. This CDR3 contains 14 residues. CDR1 is MNHNS and CDR2 is SASEGT in the germline V gene. CDR3 in DNA: TGTGCCAGCAGTGAAGGCGGGTGGGCCGGGGAGCTGTTTTTT. Translating gives CASSEGGWAGELFF.

This clonotype was recorded many times. The rearrangement links TRBV29-1 to TRBJ1-2; D ambiguous. CDR1 is SQVTM and CDR2 is ANQGSEA in the germline V gene. CDR3 size: 15 residues. V lost 1 base and J lost 5, with 17 bases in between. CDR3 protein: CSVEGTPTEYYGYTF. The CDR3, as DNA: TGCAGCGTTGAAGGGACCCCGACGGAATATTATGGCTACACCTTC. Full variable domain (rest looked up from reference TRBV29-1 and TRBJ1-2): SAVISQKPSRDICQRGTSLTIQCQVDSQVTMMFWYRQQPGQSLTLIATANQGSEATYESGFVIDKFPISRPNLTFSTLTVSNMSPEDSSIYLCSVEGTPTEYYGYTFGSGTRLTVV.

This clonotype was seen a handful of times. The chain is built from TRBV6-6 and TRBJ2-3, with D perhaps TRBD2 (7 bases). V gave up 4 bases and J gave up 6 bases, with 23 bases separating them. Germline lookup yields CDR1 MNHNY and CDR2 SVGAGI (reference sequence). There are 17 residues in the CDR3. CDR3 residues: CASSSPGGGVTLDTQYF. CDR3 in DNA: TGTGCCAGCAGTTCCCCCGGAGGGGGGGTGACATTGGATACGCAGTATTTT.

This clonotype was counted ten times or more. V usage is TRBV29-1 and J usage is TRBJ2-7; D might be TRBD1 (5 bases). This CDR3 has 11 residues. In germline, CDR1 is SQVTM, CDR2 ANQGSEA. V was shortened by 4 bases and J by 4 bases, with 8 bases between the two germline ends. The CDR3, as DNA: TGCAGCGTTGCAAGGGGTTACGAGCAGTACTTC. This encodes CSVARGYEQYF.